This T cell receptor (beta chain) was recovered during a study of beta chain features in type 1 diabetes (dated by TCRdb to between 2018 and 2020). Concerning the study at large: Mean age, gender distribution, total cell number and subset yield did not differ between patients and healthy donors. In the study, recently diagnosed type 1 diabetes patients and matched healthy donors were compared on the TCRB repertoires of their sorted circulating CD4+ T cell subsets. A total of 90 million to 120 million sorted cells were examined across all samples, and a strong correlation was observed between cell number per subset and RNA yield. Regulatory and stem cell-like memory subsets were obtained from only 8 patients and roughly 8 healthy donors, while naive and central memory subsets were obtained from all 28 donors.

Remarks on this clone: Which antigen it targets is not known. Nothing much larger sits one base from this clone, and base qualities are not available.

Each donor gave one peripheral blood draw, averaging around 0.11 L, which was collected into heparinised tubes. Naive, central memory, regulatory and stem cell-like memory CD4+ T cells were sorted on a BD FACSAria II using a panel including CD45RO, CCR7, CD25, CD127, CD95 and CD27. A purity above 95% was achieved for all sorted populations. Right away, PBMCs were isolated by Lymphoprep density gradient centrifugation and were stained directly, with no culture step. Samples were stained and sorted in pairs, with one healthy donor and one patient per experiment, so that batch effects were minimized. The entire isolated RNA was reverse transcribed using the High Capacity cDNA Reverse Transcription Kit, and thus expressed TCRB transcripts were sequenced. Deep immunoSEQ sequencing was performed on naive, central memory and regulatory T cell samples, with an average of roughly 3.6 million total reads per sample. After sorted cells were lysed in RLT buffer, RNA was extracted with DNase-treated RNeasy Micro or Mini kits, with the choice depending on cell number. Each cell subset was processed separately to prevent cross-contamination, with patient and healthy donor samples processed together. Using the immunoSEQ multiplex PCR, TCRB sequences were amplified from cDNA into 87-bp fragments spanning the CDR3 region. The amplicons were sequenced using the Illumina HiSeq platform. Under the source paper's analysis protocol: Synthetic template baselines were used to correct PCR bias computationally, reads within Hamming distance 2 were collapsed together, and singletons that could not be merged were discarded. Reads were aligned to IMGT to assign V, D and J genes, CDR3 length, and insertions or deletions at six rearrangement sites. Within each subset, clonotype counts were normalized to sorted cell number, and only after that were true diversity and Gini coefficients computed with the tcR R package. The overlap coefficient, calculated on TCRB nucleotide sequences, was used to measure repertoire sharing. As a proxy for the pre-selection repertoire, out-of-frame TCRB sequences from naive cells were analyzed. Entries here come from immuneACCESS through TCRdb and include only in-frame sequences with V and J called. Some clones fail to appear in such tables; in the studies checked, an unresolved V gene covers under half of the shortfall, and the cause of the remainder is unknown. V and J calls and clone size come straight from that table; D and trimming were deduced from the DNA. This sample lists 500,000 to 650,000 clones; 9.5% to 15% were detected once. The top ten clonotypes cover around 0.12% of the sample.

The paper's findings and limits, for the study overall: Only small numbers of individuals were included in the HLA sub-analyses, which left unresolved whether HLA type had any influence on TCRB rearrangement. Because cDNA was sequenced instead of genomic DNA, activated cells with high expression could be over-represented, although the groups did not differ in activation or CD3 levels. Type 1 diabetes patients showed a moderate but significant shortening of TCRB CDR3 length in all four CD4+ subsets. Patients with type 1 diabetes made fewer insertions and deleted more nucleotides at VDJ recombination sites, implying thymic rearrangement abnormalities. Naive, central memory and regulatory TCRB repertoires appeared more similar among patients than among healthy donors. Shorter templates might be favored by PCR, yet because patient and control samples were amplified and corrected together, any such skew would affect both groups equally.

Sample: naive CD4+ T cells from blood. The cell subset or site label, read with the paper, signifies: true naive CD4+ T cells. This receptor was identified in a man aged 30 to 39 with type 1 diabetes.

The base sequence is TGCGCCAGCAGCCAGCCGCCCGGGACAGGAGATGAAAAACTGTTTTTT. Translation gives CASSQPPGTGDEKLFF. The chain couples TRBV4-3 to TRBJ1-4, and TRBD1 aligns with 8 junction nucleotides. The CDR1 and CDR2 encoded by the germline V gene are LGHNA and YSLEER. Here V drops 3 bases and J drops 6 bases, and the junction holds 9 bases not matched to any gene. The CDR3, from cysteine to phenylalanine, totals 16 residues. Just CDR3 DNA is preserved here, 48 bases in frame from base 1.